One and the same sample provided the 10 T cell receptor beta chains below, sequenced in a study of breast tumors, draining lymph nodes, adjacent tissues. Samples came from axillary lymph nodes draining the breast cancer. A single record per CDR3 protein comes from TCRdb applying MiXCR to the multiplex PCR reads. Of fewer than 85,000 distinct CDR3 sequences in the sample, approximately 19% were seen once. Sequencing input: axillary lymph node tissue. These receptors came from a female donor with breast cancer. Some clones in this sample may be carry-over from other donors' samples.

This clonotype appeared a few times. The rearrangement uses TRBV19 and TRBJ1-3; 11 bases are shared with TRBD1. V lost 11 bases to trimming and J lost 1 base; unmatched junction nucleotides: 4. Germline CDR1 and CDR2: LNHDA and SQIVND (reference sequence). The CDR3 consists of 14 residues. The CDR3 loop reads CACRDRGSGNTIYF. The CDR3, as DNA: TGTGCCTGCCGGGACAGGGGGTCTGGAAACACCATATATTTT.

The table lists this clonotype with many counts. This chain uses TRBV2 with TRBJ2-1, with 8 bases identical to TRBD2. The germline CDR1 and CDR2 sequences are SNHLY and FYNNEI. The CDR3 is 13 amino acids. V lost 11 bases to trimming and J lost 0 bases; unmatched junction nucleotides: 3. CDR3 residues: CAGTSGSYNEQFF. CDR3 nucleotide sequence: TGTGCCGGCACTAGCGGCTCCTACAATGAGCAGTTCTTC.

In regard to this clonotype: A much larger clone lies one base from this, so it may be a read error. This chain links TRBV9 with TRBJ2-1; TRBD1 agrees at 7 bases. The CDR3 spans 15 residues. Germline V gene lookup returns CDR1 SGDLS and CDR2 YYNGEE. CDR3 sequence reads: CDSSPRQGYYNEQFF. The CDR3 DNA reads TGTGACAGCAGCCCCCGACAGGGCTACTACAATGAGCAGTTCTTC.

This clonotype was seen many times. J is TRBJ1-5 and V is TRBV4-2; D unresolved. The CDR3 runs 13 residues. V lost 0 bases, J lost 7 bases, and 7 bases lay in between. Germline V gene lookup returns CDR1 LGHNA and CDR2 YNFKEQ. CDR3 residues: CASSQEGPQPQHF. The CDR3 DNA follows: TGTGCCAGCAGCCAAGAGGGCCCCCAGCCCCAGCATTTT.

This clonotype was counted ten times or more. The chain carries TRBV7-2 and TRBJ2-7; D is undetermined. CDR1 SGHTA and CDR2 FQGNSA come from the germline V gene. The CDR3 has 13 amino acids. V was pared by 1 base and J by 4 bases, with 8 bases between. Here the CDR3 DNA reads TGTGCCAGCAGCTTAGGGGGAAATTACGAGCAGTACTTC. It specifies CASSLGGNYEQYF.

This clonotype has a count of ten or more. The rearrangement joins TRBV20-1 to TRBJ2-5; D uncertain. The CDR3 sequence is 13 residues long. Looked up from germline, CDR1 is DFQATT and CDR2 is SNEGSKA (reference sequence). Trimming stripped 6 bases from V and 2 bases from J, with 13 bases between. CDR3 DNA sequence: TGCAGTGCATTCGGACCACAACAAGAGACCCAGTACTTC. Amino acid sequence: CSAFGPQQETQYF.

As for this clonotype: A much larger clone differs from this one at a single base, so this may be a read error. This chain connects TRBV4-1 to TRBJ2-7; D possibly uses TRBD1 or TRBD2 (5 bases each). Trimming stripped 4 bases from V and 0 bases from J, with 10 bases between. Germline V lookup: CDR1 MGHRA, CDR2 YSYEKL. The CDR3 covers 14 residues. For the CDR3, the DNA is TGCGCCAGCAGCCGAGGGGCCGGCTCCTACGAGCAGTACTTC. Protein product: CASSRGAGSYEQYF.

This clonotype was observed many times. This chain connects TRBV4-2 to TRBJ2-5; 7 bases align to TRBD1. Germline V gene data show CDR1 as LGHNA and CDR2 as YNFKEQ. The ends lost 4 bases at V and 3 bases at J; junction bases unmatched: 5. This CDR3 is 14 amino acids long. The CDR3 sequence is CASSPGTAEETQYF. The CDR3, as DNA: TGTGCCAGCAGCCCCGGGACAGCCGAAGAGACCCAGTACTTC.

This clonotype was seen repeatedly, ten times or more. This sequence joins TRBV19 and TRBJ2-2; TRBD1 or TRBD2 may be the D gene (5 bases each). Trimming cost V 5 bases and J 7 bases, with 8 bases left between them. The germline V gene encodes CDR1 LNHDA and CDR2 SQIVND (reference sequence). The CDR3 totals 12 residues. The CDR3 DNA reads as TGTGCCAGTAGTGAGGGGATCGGGGAGCTGTTTTTT. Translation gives CASSEGIGELFF.

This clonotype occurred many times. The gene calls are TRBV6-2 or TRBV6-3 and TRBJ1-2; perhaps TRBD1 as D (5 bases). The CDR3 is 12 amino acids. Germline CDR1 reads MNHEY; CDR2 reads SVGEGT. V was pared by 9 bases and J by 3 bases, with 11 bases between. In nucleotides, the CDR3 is TGTGCCAGAGTGGGGGGGGACTATGGCTACACCTTC. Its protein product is CARVGGDYGYTF.